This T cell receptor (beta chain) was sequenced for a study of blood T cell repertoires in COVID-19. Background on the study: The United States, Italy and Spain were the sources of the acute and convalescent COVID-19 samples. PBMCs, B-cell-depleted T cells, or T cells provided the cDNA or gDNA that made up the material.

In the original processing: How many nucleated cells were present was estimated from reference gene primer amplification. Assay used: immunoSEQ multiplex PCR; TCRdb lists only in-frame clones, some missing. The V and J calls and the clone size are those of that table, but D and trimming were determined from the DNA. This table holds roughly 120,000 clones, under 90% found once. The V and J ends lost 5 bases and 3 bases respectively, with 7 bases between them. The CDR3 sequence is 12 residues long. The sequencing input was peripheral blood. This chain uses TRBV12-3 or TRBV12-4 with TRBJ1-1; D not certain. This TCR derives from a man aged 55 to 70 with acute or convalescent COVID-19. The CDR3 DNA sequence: TGTGCCAGCAGTCCTCCTTACACTGAAGCTTTCTTT. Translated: CASSPPYTEAFF.